This TCR beta chain was profiled in a study of vaccination and CD4 T cells after COVID-19. Study in general: Cellular stimulation was performed using overlapping spike peptides derived from SARS-CoV-2, HCoV-NL63, HCoV-OC43 and HCoV-229E.

Noted treatment: approximately nine-day PBMC culture with coronavirus spike peptide pools or control peptides (ViraFEST assay). Cultured CD4+ T-cell DNA underwent Oncomine TCR Beta short-read sequencing. From the PCR reads, TCRdb called clonotypes with MiXCR, one entry per CDR3 protein. The sample includes some 22,000 distinct CDR3 sequences, less than 80% of them seen just once. This clonotype has just a few counts. Its matching antigen is unknown. The sequenced sample was CD4+ T cells from blood, cultured in vitro, obtained before SARS-CoV-2 vaccination. This receptor was identified in a human donor who received a COVID-19 vaccine.

The CDR3 is CASSPAGVPNTEAFF. In DNA, the CDR3 is TGTGCCAGCAGTCCGGCGGGGGTCCCGAACACTGAAGCTTTCTTT. This sequence joins TRBV27 and TRBJ1-1; D might be TRBD1 (5 bases). Germline lookup yields CDR1 MNHEY and CDR2 SMNVEV (reference sequence). The CDR3 has 15 amino acids. V was clipped by 5 bases and J by 1 base, with 14 bases between them.